This T cell receptor beta chain came from a study of shared clonotypes between healthy human individuals (TCRdb year 2020). A note on the overall study: Three men and a couple of women, aged 18 to 49 years, made up the cohort. To estimate repertoire size and how much clonotype sharing occurs between individuals, the study deeply sequenced the blood TCR repertoires of several healthy adults. To increase sequencing depth and limit assay-specific biases, TCR repertoire library preparation and sequencing were carried out by different laboratories using diverse techniques. For each donor, CD4 naive and CD4 memory were each run on three plates, CD8 naive on two plates, and CD8 memory on one plate. Per donor, leukapheresis produced somewhere between about 0.9 and 9.5 billion PBMCs.

Broad study findings and their caveats: The genetic and exposure-history diversity represented was limited by the small number of donors. Rarefaction of sorted-subset datasets indicated incomplete sequencing despite the large sequencing depth. Pairwise subsampling led to the expectation that sequencing depth would affect the degree of clonotype sharing among donors. Naive subsets generally had larger estimated clonotype richness than memory subsets did. Clonotypes shared by all four sorted-subset donors showed higher generation probabilities than non-shared clonotypes. Sampling was limited to blood, and TCR repertoires in tissue likely differ from TCR repertoires in blood. About 5% of naive CD4, around 3.5% of naive CD8, roughly 2.4% of memory CD4, and around 0.42% of memory CD8 clonotypes were shared across several donors.

Using the deep immunoSEQ assay, multiplex PCR amplified TCR CDR3 regions from genomic DNA. Extracted genomic DNA from each cell subset was distributed evenly across all wells of several immunoSEQ 96-well plates, and each plate was treated as a replicate. For sorted subsets, 200 ng of genomic DNA, equivalent to some 33,000 T cell genomes, went into each replicate PCR. The purified libraries were quantified using a Qubit 3.0 fluorometer, sized with a Bioanalyzer 2100, and then quantified again using the KAPA Library Quantification kit. Every immunoSEQ 96-well plate was sequenced on a dedicated single-read 150-cycle Illumina NextSeq 550 flow cell. Under the source paper's analysis protocol: Because only junctional sequences without quality scores were contained in the immunoSEQ output, filtering matching that applied to full-length reads could not be performed. Sequences were annotated with PyIR, a Python wrapper for IgBLAST v1.9, using IMGT germline references to assign V/J genes and CDR3. Reads were filtered out if the reads had weak V/J assignments (E-value above 1e-6), no CDR3, stop codons, out-of-frame junctions, or ambiguous translated residues. V3J clonotypes were defined as sequences sharing an identical inferred V gene, J gene, and CDR3 amino acid sequence. Percentage overlap between repertoires was computed as shared unique clonotypes divided by the size of the smaller repertoire. Three approaches were used to assess repertoire richness: RTK rarefaction, the Chao1 estimator, and Recon v2.1 estimates of unobserved clonotypes. For all TCRbeta clonotypes obtained by the gDNA method from a handful of donors, generation probabilities were computed with OLGA. TCRdb stores this immuneACCESS table with in-frame sequences only. Part of the clones is absent; in the studies checked, under half of the shortfall reflects unresolved V genes, and no reason is known for the rest. Clonal size and the V and J genes are those of that table, whereas D and trimming came from the DNA. This sample comprises under 2,000,000 clones, about 95% of them detected only once. Roughly 1% of the sample is held by the ten biggest clonotypes.

CD8 naive samples consisted of CD45RO-negative cells that were positively selected for CCR7, yielding a CD45RA+CCR7+ population without TemRA cells. The donors were healthy, HIV-negative adults who had no recently reported acute infections or vaccinations. Only Caucasian adults living in Nashville, Tennessee, USA were represented among the donors. Blood was obtained by leukapheresis, after which PBMCs were separated by Ficoll-Histopaque density gradient centrifugation and cryopreserved in liquid nitrogen vapor phase. Analytical flow cytometry was used to check the purity and quantity of each magnetically sorted T cell population. From each sorted fraction, genomic DNA was isolated and quantified by UV absorbance on a Nanodrop 2000c. The CDR3 spans 13 residues, from the cysteine through the phenylalanine. Only CDR3 DNA remains: 39 bases, in frame from the first base. V is pared back by 4 bases and J by 3 bases, with 7 bases lying between the germline termini. The germline V gene encodes CDR1 MRHNA and CDR2 SNTAGT.

In the case of this clone: Its antigen is unknown. No base quality information exists; no much larger clone differs at one position.

This chain is built from TRBV6-4 and TRBJ2-1; TRBD1 is perhaps the D gene, given 6 matching bases. This TCR derives from a man between 18 and 29 years old in good health. Material for sequencing was naive CD8+ T cells sorted from blood. The meaning of the sample's cell subset or site label: CD45RA+CCR7+. For the CDR3, the sequence is CASSGDNYNEQFF. The base sequence is TGTGCCAGCAGTGGGGACAACTACAATGAGCAGTTCTTC.